This T cell receptor (beta chain) appears in the sequencing data of a study of T cell repertoires in cytomegalovirus infection (dated by TCRdb to the late 2010s). Background for the entire study: Alongside well-studied HLA-B-restricted epitopes, the peptide stimulations were aimed at recently identified HLA-C-restricted CMV epitopes, whose presentation resists viral immunomodulation. Because public TCR beta signatures pointed to carriage of CMV infection together with the matching HLA type, the HLA type of each donor mattered for the analysis. What the study reported, not specific to this receptor: Carriers of CMV infection plus the relevant HLA type were discriminated by the cumulative frequency of public TCR beta family members in the study cohort and in an independent approximately 400-donor cohort. The ex vivo response was dominated by HLA-C-restricted CMV-specific TCR beta clonotypes, and the single most frequent clonotype in two of eight donors was supplied by these HLA-C-restricted clonotypes.

This specimen's treatment or condition label, per the study, means: in vitro stimulation with specific CMV peptide epitopes to enrich CMV-specific T cells. The run used an Illumina HiSeq 1500. TCRdb reran the public reads through fastp at Q25 and MiXCR, keeping productive beta chains. Rows matching on CDR3 protein sequence are summarized as one entry with the most common DNA and genes. This sample has roughly 46,000 distinct CDR3 sequences in its table, and nearly 20% of those were observed once. The ten largest account for roughly 53% of the sample. As to this clonotype: The antigen this receptor binds is unknown. No quality values exist for individual bases; no much larger clone is one base distant.

For this chain, trimming is 6 bases at the V end and 3 bases at the J end, and the number of junction bases without a gene match is 6. The germline V gene yields MNHEY for CDR1 and SVGEGT for CDR2. The CDR3 runs 15 amino acids, cysteine and phenylalanine included. Only the CDR3 DNA stays, 45 bases, in frame from base 1. The sample was CD8+ T cells from cultured PBMCs, taken from culture after CMV antigen stimulation. The sequence was obtained from a human donor in good health (CMV status not recorded). Some clones in this sample may be carry-over from other donors' samples. The receptor chain draws on TRBV6-2 or TRBV6-3 and TRBJ1-5, with 9 junctional bases fitting TRBD1. The CDR3 has the sequence CASRETGGNNQPQHF. The sequenced DNA: TGTGCCAGCAGGGAGACAGGGGGAAACAATCAGCCCCAGCATTTT.